The rows below give T cell receptor beta chains drawn from one sample of a study of T cell responses to AZD1222 COVID-19 vaccine. Libraries were prepared by immunoSEQ multiplex PCR; TCRdb keeps only in-frame clonotypes and omits some of them. This table has approximately 73,000 clones, roughly 85% appearing once. This sample comprised peripheral blood, obtained on day 0 of AZD1222 vaccination. These receptors were taken from an adult in good health. Both conserved end residues are trimmed from each CDR3.

j_call	v_call	cdr3_aa
TRBJ1-1	TRBV4-2	ASSQGASDTEAF
TRBJ1-6	TRBV3-1/TRBV3-2	ASSQGQQNSPLH
TRBJ2-7	TRBV5-1	ASRTNLGQTSYEQY
TRBJ2-2	TRBV14	ASSQELDASNTGELF
TRBJ2-3	TRBV20-1	SAQHWDTQY
TRBJ2-1	TRBV9	ASSATSGIRVEQF
TRBJ1-2	TRBV7-9	ASSSADRDYGYT
TRBJ2-7	TRBV7-6	ASSLGLAGASYEQY
TRBJ1-6	TRBV10-3	AISLDRANNSPLH
TRBJ1-1	TRBV25-1	ASSEFGGQGTEAF
TRBJ2-5	TRBV4-1	ASSQAGAQETQY
TRBJ1-5	TRBV10-2	ASRGTDFNQPQH
TRBJ1-4	TRBV6-2/TRBV6-3	ASSYSWTGVEKLF
TRBJ1-5	TRBV4-3	ASSQDRASNQPQH
TRBJ1-2	TRBV6-5	ASSYSKGLNDGYT
TRBJ2-7	TRBV4-3	ASSQTWSTEQY
TRBJ1-6	TRBV3-1/TRBV3-2	ASSHYRQGAQSPLH
TRBJ1-5	TRBV10-2	ASTGTDLWSNQPQH
TRBJ1-1	TRBV7-2	ASSAQNKNTEAF
TRBJ2-7	TRBV11-1	ASSLALGGAYEQY
TRBJ2-1	TRBV29-1	SAGVAPLGDEQF
TRBJ2-1	TRBV2	ASSEGSGRNNEQF
TRBJ2-7	TRBV7-2	ASRLSYEQY
TRBJ2-1	TRBV3-1/TRBV3-2	ASSLDYDSYNEQF
TRBJ1-1	TRBV10-2	ASSESSARNTEAF
TRBJ1-4	TRBV3-1/TRBV3-2	ASSQGPGLATNEKLF
TRBJ2-3	TRBV4-1	ASSTRQDTDTQY
TRBJ2-7	TRBV7-9	ASSFPGKPYEQY
TRBJ2-4	TRBV6-2/TRBV6-3	ASSYSDGGRAYIQY
TRBJ2-2	TRBV9	ASSIQLRGTGELF
TRBJ1-5	TRBV6-6	ASSFTRGFDQPQH
TRBJ2-6	TRBV5-5	ASSPGHRAGVSGANVLT
TRBJ1-2	TRBV7-9	ASSLEGDVYT
TRBJ1-5	TRBV28	ASSWWVGVSSNQPQH
TRBJ2-7	TRBV9	ASSPTSGVYEQY
TRBJ2-1	TRBV7-7	ASSLKAGSYNEQF
TRBJ1-6	TRBV12-3/TRBV12-4	ASTNRNSPLH
TRBJ1-4	TRBV4-1	ASSQDDRPGGEKLF
TRBJ2-1	TRBV4-3	ASSHRSGNEQF
TRBJ1-5	TRBV6-5	ASSLQGNNQPQH
TRBJ1-3	TRBV7-2	ATGTLRGNTIY
TRBJ2-1	TRBV2	ASSADGQGFNEQF
TRBJ1-1	TRBV5-5	ASSLSTPTEAF
TRBJ1-1	TRBV5-8	ASSPLQRNTEAF
TRBJ2-2	TRBV6-2/TRBV6-3	ASSSGQSLGELF
TRBJ2-3	TRBV6-5	ASSFTSTASTDTQY
TRBJ1-1	TRBV7-2	ASSWGQGGNTEAF
TRBJ1-1	TRBV9	ASSADDRARTEAF
TRBJ1-4	TRBV4-1	ASSMIATNEKLF
TRBJ2-7	TRBV6-5	ASMVGGGYEQY
TRBJ1-5	TRBV30	AWSGQGAYQPQH